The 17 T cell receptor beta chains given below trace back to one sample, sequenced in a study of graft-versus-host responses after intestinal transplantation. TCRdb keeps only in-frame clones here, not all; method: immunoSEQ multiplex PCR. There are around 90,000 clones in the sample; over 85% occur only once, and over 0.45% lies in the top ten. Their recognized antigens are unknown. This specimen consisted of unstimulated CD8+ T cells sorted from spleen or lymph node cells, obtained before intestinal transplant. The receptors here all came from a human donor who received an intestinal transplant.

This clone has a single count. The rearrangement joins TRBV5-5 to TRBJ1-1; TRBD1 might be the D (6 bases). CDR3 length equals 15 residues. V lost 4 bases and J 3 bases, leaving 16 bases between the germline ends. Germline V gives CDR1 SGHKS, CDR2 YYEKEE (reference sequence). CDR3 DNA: TGTGCCAGCAGCCAACCGGGACACTCCGACACTGAAGCTTTCTTT. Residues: CASSQPGHSDTEAFF. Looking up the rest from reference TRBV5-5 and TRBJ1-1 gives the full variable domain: DAGVTQSPTHLIKTRGQQVTLRCSPISGHKSVSWYQQVLGQGPQFIFQYYEKEERGRGNFPDRFSARQFPNYSSELNVNALLLGDSALYLCASSQPGHSDTEAFFGQGTRLTVV.

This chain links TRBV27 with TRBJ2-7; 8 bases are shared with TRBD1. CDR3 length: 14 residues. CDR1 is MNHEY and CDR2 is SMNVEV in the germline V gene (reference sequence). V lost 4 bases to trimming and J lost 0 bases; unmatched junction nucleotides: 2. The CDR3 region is CASSWGQVSYEQYF. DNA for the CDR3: TGTGCCAGCAGTTGGGGACAGGTCTCCTACGAGCAGTACTTC.

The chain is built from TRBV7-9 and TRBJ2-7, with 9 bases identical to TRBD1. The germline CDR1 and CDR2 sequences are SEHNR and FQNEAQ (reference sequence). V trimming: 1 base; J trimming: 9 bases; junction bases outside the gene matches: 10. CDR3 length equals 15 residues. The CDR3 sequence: CASSLVGTGPSWQYF. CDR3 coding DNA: TGTGCCAGCAGCTTAGTTGGGACAGGGCCTAGCTGGCAGTACTTC. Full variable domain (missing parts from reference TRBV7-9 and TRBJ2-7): DTGVSQNPRHKITKRGQNVTFRCDPISEHNRLYWYRQTLGQGPEFLTYFQNEAQLEKSRLLSDRFSAERPKGSFSTLEIQRTEQGDSAMYLCASSLVGTGPSWQYFGPGTRLTVT.

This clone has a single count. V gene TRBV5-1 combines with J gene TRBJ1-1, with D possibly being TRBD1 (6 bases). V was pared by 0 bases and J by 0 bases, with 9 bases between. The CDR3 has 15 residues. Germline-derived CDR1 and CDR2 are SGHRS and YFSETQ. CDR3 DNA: TGCGCCAGCAGCTTGGCGGACAGTCTGAACACTGAAGCTTTCTTT. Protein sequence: CASSLADSLNTEAFF.

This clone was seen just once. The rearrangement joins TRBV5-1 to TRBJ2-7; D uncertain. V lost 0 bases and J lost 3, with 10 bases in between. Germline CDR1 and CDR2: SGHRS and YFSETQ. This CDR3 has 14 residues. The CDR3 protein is CASSLAGFGYEQYF. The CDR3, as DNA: TGCGCCAGCAGCTTGGCCGGTTTCGGCTACGAGCAGTACTTC.

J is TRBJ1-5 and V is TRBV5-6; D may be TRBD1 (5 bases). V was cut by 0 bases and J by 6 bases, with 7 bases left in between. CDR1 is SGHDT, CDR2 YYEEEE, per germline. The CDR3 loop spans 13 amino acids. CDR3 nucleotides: TGTGCCAGCAGCTTGGGTAGGGGTCAGCCCCAGCATTTT. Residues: CASSLGRGQPQHF.

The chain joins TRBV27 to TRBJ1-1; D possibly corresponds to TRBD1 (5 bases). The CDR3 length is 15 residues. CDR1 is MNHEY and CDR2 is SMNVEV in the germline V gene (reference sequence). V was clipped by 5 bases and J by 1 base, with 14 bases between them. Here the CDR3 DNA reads TGTGCCAGCAGTAGGGGCGACAGACCGAACACTGAAGCTTTCTTT. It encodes CASSRGDRPNTEAFF.

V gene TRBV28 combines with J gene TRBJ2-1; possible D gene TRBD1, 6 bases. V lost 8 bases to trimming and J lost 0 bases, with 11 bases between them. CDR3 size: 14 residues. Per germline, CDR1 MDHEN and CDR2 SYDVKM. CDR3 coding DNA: TGTGCCAGCCAGGGGCCAAGCTCCTACAATGAGCAGTTCTTC. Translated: CASQGPSSYNEQFF.

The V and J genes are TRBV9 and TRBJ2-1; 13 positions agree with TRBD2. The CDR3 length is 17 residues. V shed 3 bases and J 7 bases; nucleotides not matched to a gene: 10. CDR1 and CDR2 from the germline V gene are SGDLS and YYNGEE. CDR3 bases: TGTGCCAGCAGCGAACAACTAGCGGGGGGGCCCCCTAATGAGCAGTTCTTC. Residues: CASSEQLAGGPPNEQFF.

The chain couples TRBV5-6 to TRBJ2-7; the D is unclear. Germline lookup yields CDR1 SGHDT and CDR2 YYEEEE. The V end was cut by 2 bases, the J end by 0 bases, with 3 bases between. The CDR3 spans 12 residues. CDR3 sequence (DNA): TGTGCCAGCAGCTTTAGCTCCTACGAGCAGTACTTC. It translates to CASSFSSYEQYF.

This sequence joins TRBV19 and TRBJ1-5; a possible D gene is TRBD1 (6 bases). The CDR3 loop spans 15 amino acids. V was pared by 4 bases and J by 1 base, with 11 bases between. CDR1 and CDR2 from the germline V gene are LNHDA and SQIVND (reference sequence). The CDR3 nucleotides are TGTGCCAGTAGTACGTCAGGGGTGAGCAATCAGCCCCAGCATTTT. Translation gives CASSTSGVSNQPQHF.

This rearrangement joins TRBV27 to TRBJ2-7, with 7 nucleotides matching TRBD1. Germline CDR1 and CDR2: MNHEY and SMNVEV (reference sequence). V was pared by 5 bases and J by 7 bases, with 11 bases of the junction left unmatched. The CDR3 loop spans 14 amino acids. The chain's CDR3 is CASSGAGTVYEQYF. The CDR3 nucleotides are TGTGCCAGCAGTGGCGCCGGGACAGTGTATGAGCAGTACTTC.

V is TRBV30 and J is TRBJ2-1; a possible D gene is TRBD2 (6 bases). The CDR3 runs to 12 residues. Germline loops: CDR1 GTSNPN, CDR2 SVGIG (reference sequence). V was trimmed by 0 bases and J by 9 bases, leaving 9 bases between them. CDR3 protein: CAWSVIAAEQFF. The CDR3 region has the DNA TGTGCCTGGAGTGTAATAGCGGCTGAGCAGTTCTTC.

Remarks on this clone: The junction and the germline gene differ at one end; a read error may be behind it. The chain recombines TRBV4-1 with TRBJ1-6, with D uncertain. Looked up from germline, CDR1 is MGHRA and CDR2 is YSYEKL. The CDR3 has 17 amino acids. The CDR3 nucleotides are TGCGCCAGCAGCCAAGAAGGCACAGAGACCCTTAATTTACCCCTCCACTTT. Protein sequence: CASSQEGTETLNLPLHF.

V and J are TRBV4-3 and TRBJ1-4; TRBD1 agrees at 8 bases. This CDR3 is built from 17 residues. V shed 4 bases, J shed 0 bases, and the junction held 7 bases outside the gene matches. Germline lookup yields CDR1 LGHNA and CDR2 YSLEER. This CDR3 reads CASSPGTGPATNEKLFF. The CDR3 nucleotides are TGCGCCAGCAGCCCCGGGACAGGACCTGCAACTAATGAAAAACTGTTTTTT.

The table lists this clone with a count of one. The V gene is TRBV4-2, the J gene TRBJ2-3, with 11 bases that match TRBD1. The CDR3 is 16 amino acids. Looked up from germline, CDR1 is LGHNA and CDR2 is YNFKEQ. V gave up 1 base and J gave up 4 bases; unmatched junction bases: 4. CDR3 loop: CASSQAGQGASDTQYF. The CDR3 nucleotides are TGTGCCAGCAGCCAAGCTGGACAGGGGGCTTCAGATACGCAGTATTTT.

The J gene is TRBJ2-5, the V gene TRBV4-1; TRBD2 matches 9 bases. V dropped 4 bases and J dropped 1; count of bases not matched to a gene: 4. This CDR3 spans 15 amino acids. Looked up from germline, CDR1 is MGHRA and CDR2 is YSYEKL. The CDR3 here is CASSLSGGLQETQYF. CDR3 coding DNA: TGCGCCAGCAGCCTTAGCGGGGGCCTCCAAGAGACCCAGTACTTC.